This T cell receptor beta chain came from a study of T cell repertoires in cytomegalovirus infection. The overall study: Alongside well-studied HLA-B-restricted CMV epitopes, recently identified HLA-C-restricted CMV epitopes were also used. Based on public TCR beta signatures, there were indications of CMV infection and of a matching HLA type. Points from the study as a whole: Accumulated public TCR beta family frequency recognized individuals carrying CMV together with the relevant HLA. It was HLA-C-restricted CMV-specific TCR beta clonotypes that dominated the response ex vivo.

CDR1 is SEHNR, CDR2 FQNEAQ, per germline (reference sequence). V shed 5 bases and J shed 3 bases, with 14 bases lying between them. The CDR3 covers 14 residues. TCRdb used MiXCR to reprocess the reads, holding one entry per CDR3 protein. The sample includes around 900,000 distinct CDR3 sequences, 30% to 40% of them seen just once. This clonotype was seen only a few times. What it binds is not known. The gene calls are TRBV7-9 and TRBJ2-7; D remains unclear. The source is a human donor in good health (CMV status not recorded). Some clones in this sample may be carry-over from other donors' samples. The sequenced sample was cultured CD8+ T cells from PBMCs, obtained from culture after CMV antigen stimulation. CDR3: CASSPRGNGYEQYF. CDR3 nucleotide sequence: TGTGCCAGCAGCCCGCGTGGAAATGGCTACGAGCAGTACTTC.